This TCR beta chain was observed in a study of cytomegalovirus exposure and HLA in healthy donors. Study background: HLA-typed donors were the source of about 85 million unique TCRs held in an early data release.

A remark on this clone: Its target is unknown.

Study conclusions and caveats: Researchers reportedly found TCR beta sequences accurately predicted most subjects' HLA-A and HLA-B alleles. A later analysis found common viral pathogens apparently linked to several of the most significant clusters. In a later analysis, at a false discovery rate of 0.05, roughly 16,000 TCR beta sequences matched HLA alleles.

CDR1 is SGHTA, CDR2 FQGNSA, per germline. The V and J ends lost 3 bases and 1 base, in that order; junction bases with no gene match: 1. The CDR3 totals 15 residues. 60 Vbeta and 13 Jbeta primers were used in PCR. Profiling relied on immunoSEQ multiplex PCR, and the TCRdb table lists in-frame clones only, not all of them. The sample contains a few hundred thousand clones, roughly 80% of which appear only once. V and J are TRBV7-2 and TRBJ2-3; 10 bases line up with TRBD2. This TCR was recovered from a man under 40 in good health and CMV-seronegative. The sequenced sample consisted of PBMCs. The CDR3: CASSFSGGRTDTQYF. CDR3 in DNA: TGTGCCAGCAGCTTTAGCGGGGGGCGCACAGATACGCAGTATTTT. Full variable domain (remainder filled in from reference TRBV7-2 and TRBJ2-3): GAGVSQSPSNKVTEKGKDVELRCDPISGHTALYWYRQSLGQGLEFLIYFQGNSAPDKSGLPSDRFSAERTGGSVSTLTIQRTQQEDSAVYLCASSFSGGRTDTQYFGPGTRLTVL.